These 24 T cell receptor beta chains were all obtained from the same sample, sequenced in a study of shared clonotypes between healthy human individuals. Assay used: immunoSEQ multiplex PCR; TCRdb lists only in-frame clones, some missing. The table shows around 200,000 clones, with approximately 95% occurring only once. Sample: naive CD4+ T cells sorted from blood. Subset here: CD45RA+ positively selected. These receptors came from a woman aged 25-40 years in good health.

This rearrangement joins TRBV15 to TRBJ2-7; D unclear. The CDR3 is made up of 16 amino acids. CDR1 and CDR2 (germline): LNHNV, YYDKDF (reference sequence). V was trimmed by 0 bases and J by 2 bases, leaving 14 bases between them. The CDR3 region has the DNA TGTGCCACCAGCAGAGATTCCCCCCCCGCAGCCTACGAGCAGTACTTC. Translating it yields CATSRDSPPAAYEQYF.

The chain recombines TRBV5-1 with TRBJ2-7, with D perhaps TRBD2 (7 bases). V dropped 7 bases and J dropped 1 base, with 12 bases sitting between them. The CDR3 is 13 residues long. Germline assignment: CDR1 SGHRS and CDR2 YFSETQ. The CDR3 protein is CASRGGGSYEQYF. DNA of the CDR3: TGCGCCAGCCGGGGAGGGGGGTCCTACGAGCAGTACTTC. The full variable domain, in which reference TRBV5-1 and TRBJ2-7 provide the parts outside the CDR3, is KAGVTQTPRYLIKTRGQQVTLSCSPISGHRSVSWYQQTPGQGLQFLFEYFSETQRNKGNFPGRFSGRQFSNSRSEMNVSTLELGDSALYLCASRGGGSYEQYFGPGTRLTVT.

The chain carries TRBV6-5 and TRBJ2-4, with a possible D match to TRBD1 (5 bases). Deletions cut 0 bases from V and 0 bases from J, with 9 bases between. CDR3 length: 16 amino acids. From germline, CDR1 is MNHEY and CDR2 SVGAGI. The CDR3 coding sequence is TGTGCCAGCAGTTACTCCCCGACAGTAGCCAAAAACATTCAGTACTTC. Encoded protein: CASSYSPTVAKNIQYF.

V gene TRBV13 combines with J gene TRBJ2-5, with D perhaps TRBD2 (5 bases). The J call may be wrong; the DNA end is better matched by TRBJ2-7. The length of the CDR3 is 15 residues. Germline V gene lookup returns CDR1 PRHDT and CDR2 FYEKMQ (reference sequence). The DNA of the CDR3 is TGTGCCAGCAGCTTAGGCCGGAGGCCGAGGAACGAGCAGTACTTC. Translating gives CASSLGRRPRNEQYF.

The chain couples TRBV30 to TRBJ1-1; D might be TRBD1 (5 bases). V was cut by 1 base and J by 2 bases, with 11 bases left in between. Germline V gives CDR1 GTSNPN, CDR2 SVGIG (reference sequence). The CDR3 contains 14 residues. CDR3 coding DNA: TGTGCCTGGAGTGAGGGACTACCCAACACTGAAGCTTTCTTT. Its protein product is CAWSEGLPNTEAFF.

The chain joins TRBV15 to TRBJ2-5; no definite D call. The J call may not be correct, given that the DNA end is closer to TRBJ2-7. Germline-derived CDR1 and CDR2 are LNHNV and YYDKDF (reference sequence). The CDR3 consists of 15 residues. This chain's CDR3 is CATSGLVGPAYEQYF. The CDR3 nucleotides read TGTGCCACCAGCGGCCTAGTGGGCCCCGCCTACGAGCAGTACTTC.

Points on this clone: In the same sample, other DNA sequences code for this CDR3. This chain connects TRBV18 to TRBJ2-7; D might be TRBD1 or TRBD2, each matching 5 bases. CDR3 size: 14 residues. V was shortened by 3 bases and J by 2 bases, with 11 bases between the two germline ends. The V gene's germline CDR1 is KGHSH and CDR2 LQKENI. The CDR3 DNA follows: TGTGCCAGCTCACCCCCCGGGACCCCCTACGAGCAGTACTTC. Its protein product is CASSPPGTPYEQYF.

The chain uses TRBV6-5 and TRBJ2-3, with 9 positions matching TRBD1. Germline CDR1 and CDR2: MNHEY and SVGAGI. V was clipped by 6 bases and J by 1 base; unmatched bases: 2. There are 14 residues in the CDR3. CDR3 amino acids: CASSRDRGTDTQYF. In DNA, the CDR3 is TGTGCCAGCAGCCGGGACAGGGGCACAGATACGCAGTATTTT.

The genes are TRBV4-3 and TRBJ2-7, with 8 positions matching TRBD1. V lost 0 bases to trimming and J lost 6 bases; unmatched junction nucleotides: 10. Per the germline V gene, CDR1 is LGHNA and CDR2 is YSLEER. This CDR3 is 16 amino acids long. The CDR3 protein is CASSQERAHRGFEQYF. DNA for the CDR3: TGCGCCAGCAGCCAAGAACGGGCCCACAGGGGGTTCGAGCAGTACTTC.

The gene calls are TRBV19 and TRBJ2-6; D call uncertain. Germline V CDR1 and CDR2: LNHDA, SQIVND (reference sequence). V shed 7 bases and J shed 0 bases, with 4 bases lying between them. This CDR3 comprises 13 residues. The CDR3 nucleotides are TGTGCCAGTAAGAACTCTGGGGCCAACGTCCTGACTTTC. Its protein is CASKNSGANVLTF. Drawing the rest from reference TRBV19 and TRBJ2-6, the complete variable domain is DGGITQSPKYLFRKEGQNVTLSCEQNLNHDAMYWYRQDPGQGLRLIYYSQIVNDFQKGDIAEGYSVSREKKESFPLTVTSAQKNPTAFYLCASKNSGANVLTFGAGSRLTVL.

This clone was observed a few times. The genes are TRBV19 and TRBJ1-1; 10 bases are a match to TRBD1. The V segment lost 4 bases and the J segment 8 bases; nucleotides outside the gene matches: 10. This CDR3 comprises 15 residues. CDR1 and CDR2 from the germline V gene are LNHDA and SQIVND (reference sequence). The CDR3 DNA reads TGTGCCAGTAGTACACCATCCGGGACAGGGGTGGAAGCTTTCTTT. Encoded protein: CASSTPSGTGVEAFF.

CDR3 loop: CASSYGPFRDGVFF. DNA of the CDR3: TGTGCCAGCAGTTATGGTCCATTCCGGGACGGGGTGTTCTTC. This chain joins TRBV6-5 and TRBJ2-1; TRBD1 or TRBD2 may be the D gene (5 bases each). Trimming took 3 bases from V and 15 from J, leaving 21 bases between them. This CDR3 spans 14 amino acids. The V gene's germline CDR1 is MNHEY and CDR2 SVGAGI.

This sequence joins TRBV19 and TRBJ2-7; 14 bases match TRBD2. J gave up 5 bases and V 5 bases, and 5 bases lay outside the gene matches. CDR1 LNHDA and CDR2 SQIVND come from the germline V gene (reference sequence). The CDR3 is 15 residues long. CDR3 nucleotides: TGTGCCAGTAGTCCAGGGACTAGCGGGAGCAACGAGCAGTACTTC. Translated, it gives CASSPGTSGSNEQYF.

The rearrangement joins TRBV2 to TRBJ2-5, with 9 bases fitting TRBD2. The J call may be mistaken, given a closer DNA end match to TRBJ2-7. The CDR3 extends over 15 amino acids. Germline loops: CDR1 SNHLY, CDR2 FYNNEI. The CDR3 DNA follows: TGTGCCAGCAGTCAAGGACTAGCGCTTACCTACGAGCAGTACTTC. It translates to CASSQGLALTYEQYF.

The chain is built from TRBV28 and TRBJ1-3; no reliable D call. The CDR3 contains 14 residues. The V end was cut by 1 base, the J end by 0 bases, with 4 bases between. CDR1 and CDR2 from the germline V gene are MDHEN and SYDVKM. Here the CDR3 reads CASSLSSSGNTIYF. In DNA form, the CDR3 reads TGTGCCAGCAGTTTATCTAGCTCTGGAAACACCATATATTTT. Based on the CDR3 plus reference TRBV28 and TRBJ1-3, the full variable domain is DVKVTQSSRYLVKRTGEKVFLECVQDMDHENMFWYRQDPGLGLRLIYFSYDVKMKEKGDIPEGYSVSREKKERFSLILESASTNQTSMYLCASSLSSSGNTIYFGEGSWLTVV.

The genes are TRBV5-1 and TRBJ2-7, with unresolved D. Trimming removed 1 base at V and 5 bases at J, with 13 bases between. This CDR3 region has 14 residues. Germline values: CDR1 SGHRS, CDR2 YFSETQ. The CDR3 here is CASSLTALVDEQYF. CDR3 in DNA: TGCGCCAGCAGCTTGACAGCCCTCGTAGACGAGCAGTACTTC.

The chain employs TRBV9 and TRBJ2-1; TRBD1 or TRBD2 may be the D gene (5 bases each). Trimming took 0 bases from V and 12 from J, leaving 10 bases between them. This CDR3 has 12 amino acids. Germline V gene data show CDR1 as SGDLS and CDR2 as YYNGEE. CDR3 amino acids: CASSVATGRQFF. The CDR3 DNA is TGTGCCAGCAGCGTAGCTACGGGACGGCAGTTCTTC. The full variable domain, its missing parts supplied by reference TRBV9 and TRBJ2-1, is DSGVTQTPKHLITATGQRVTLRCSPRSGDLSVYWYQQSLDQGLQFLIQYYNGEERAKGNILERFSAQQFPDLHSELNLSSLELGDSALYFCASSVATGRQFFGPGTRLTVL.

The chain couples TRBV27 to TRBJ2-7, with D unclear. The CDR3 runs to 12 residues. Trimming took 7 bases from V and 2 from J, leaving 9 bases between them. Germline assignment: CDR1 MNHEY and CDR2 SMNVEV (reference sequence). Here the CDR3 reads CASKDPTYEQYF. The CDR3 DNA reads TGTGCCAGCAAGGACCCCACCTACGAGCAGTACTTC.

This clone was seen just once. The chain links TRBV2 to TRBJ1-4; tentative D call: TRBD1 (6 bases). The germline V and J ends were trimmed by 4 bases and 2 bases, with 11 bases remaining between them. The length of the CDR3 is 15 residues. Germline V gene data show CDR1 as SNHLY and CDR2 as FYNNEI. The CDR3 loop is CASSVAGATNEKLFF. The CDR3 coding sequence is TGTGCCAGCAGTGTCGCAGGGGCTACTAATGAAAAACTGTTTTTT. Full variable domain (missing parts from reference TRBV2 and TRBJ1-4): EPEVTQTPSHQVTQMGQEVILRCVPISNHLYFYWYRQILGQKVEFLVSFYNNEISEKSEIFDDQFSVERPDGSNFTLKIRSTKLEDSAMYFCASSVAGATNEKLFFGSGTQLSVL.

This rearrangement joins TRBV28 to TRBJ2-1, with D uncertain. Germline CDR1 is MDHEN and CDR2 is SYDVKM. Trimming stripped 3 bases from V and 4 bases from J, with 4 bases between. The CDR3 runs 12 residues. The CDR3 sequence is CASSFRYNEQFF. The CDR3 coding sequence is TGTGCCAGCAGTTTCCGGTACAATGAGCAGTTCTTC.

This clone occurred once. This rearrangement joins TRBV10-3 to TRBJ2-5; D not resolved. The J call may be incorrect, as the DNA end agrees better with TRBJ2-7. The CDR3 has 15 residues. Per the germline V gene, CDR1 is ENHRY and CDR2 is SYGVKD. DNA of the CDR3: TGTGCCATCAGTGATCTGGCCGGAAGCCTCTACGAGCAGTACTTC. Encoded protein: CAISDLAGSLYEQYF.

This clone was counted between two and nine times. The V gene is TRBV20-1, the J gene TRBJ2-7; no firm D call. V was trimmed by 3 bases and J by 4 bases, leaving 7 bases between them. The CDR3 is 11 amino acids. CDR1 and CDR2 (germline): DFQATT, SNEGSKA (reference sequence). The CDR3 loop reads CSASLDYEQYF. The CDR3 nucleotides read TGCAGTGCTAGTCTAGATTACGAGCAGTACTTC.

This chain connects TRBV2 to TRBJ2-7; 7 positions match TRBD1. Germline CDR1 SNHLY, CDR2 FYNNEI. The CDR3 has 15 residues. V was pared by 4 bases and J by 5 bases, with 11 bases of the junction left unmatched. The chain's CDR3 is CASSAYRGFSHEQYF. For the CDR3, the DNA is TGTGCCAGCAGTGCGTACAGGGGTTTTAGCCACGAGCAGTACTTC.

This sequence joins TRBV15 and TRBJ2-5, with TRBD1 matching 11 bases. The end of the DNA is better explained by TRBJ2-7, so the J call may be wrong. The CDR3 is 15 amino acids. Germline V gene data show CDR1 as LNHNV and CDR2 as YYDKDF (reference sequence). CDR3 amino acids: CATSRAGTGGYEQYF. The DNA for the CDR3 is TGTGCCACCAGCAGGGCCGGGACAGGGGGCTACGAGCAGTACTTC.